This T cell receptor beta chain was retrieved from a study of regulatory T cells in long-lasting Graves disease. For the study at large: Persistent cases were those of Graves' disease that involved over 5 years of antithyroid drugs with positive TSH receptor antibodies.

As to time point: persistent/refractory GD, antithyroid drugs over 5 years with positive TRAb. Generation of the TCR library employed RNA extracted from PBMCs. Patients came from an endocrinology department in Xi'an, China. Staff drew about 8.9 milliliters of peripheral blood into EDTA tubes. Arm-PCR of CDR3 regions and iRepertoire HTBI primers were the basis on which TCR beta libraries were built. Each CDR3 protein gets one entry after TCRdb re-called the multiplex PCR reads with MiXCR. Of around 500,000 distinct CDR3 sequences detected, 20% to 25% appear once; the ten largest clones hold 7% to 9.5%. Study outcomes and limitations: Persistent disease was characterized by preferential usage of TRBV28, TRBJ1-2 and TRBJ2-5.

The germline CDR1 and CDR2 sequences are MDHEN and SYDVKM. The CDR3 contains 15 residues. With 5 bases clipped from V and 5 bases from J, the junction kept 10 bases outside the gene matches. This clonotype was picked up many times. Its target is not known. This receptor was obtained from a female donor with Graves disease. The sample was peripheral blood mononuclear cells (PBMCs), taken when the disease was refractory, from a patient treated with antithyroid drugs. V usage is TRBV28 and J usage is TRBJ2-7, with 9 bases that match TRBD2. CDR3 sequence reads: CASSRHPSGINEQYF. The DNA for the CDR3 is TGTGCCAGCAGTCGACATCCTAGCGGGATAAACGAGCAGTACTTC. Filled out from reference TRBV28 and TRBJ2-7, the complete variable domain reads DVKVTQSSRYLVKRTGEKVFLECVQDMDHENMFWYRQDPGLGLRLIYFSYDVKMKEKGDIPEGYSVSREKKERFSLILESASTNQTSMYLCASSRHPSGINEQYFGPGTRLTVT.